This TCR beta chain was recovered during a study of cytomegalovirus exposure and HLA in healthy donors. Study-wide points: Among the CMV-associated chains, a few were confirmed in vitro as specific for CMV antigens. Exclusion applied to some V segments, including TRBV6-2 and TRBV6-3, as they were indistinguishable. An ancestry cluster, one associated with Asian ancestry, reportedly showed fewer N-insertions than the 666-donor mean in a later analysis. Several of the most significant clusters appeared, in a later analysis, to be linked to common viral pathogens.

CDR3 length equals 17 residues. The V gene's germline CDR1 is SEHNR and CDR2 FQNEAQ (reference sequence). With regard to this clone: Its matching antigen is unknown. A read error may produce the germline difference seen at one junction end.

The PCR contained 60 Vbeta and 13 Jbeta primers. Profiling relied on immunoSEQ multiplex PCR, and the TCRdb table lists in-frame clones only, not all of them. The table lists under 150,000 clones, 74% of them singletons. The sample was PBMCs. This clonotype was obtained from a woman aged 35 to 49 in good health and CMV-seropositive. The chain recombines TRBV7-9 with TRBJ2-7; a weak D match, TRBD1 (5 bases). The CDR3 loop is CSSSRPGWGLSMGEQYF. The CDR3 DNA is TGTTCCAGCAGCCGCCCTGGGTGGGGCTTATCCATGGGCGAGCAGTACTTC.